Below, 15 T cell receptor beta chains from the same sample are listed, as sequenced in a study of blood T cells in healthy people across ages. Primers used in a second PCR of roughly 7 to 11 cycles were a sample-barcoded 5' primer and a J-beta primer mix. TCRdb reanalysed the 5' RACE reads using MiXCR and keeps one entry per CDR3 protein. The table shows 730,000 or so distinct CDR3 sequences, with roughly two fifths occurring only once. The source material was blood. Source of these receptors: a man older than 75 in good health.

The chain is built from TRBV20-1 and TRBJ1-5; TRBD1 is a possible D gene (5 bases). CDR1 and CDR2 (germline): DFQATT, SNEGSKA (reference sequence). The length of the CDR3 is 14 residues. The CDR3 is CSSFPGAGNQPQHF. The CDR3 DNA reads as TGCAGCTCCTTTCCTGGGGCTGGCAATCAGCCCCAGCATTTT.

This clonotype was counted only a few times. The chain carries TRBV7-2 and TRBJ2-7; D could derive from TRBD1 or TRBD2 (5 bases each). V lost 4 bases, J lost 3 bases, and 13 bases lay in between. The CDR3 spans 14 residues. Per germline, CDR1 SGHTA and CDR2 FQGNSA. The CDR3 is CASSSGTNFYEQYF. Written as DNA, the CDR3 is TGTGCCAGCAGCTCCGGGACCAACTTCTACGAGCAGTACTTC.

V gene TRBV4-3 combines with J gene TRBJ1-1; D is unclear. The CDR3 contains 16 residues. The germline gives CDR1 LGHNA, CDR2 YSLEER. Trimming took 0 bases from V and 1 from J, leaving 12 bases between them. CDR3 nucleotide sequence: TGCGCCAGCAGCCAAGATTGGGAGACACCGAACACTGAAGCTTTCTTT. This gives the protein CASSQDWETPNTEAFF.

This clonotype appeared a single time. CDR3 residues: CASSQERMEREHYEQYF. Here the CDR3 DNA reads TGTGCCAGCAGCCAAGAGCGCATGGAGCGGGAGCACTACGAGCAGTACTTC. The rearrangement joins TRBV3-1 to TRBJ2-7; 8 positions match TRBD2. Germline trimming cut 0 bases from V and 3 bases from J; bases unmatched to any gene: 10. The CDR3 covers 17 residues. The germline CDR1 and CDR2 sequences are LGHDT and YNNKEL (reference sequence).

The sample holds a few counts of this clonotype. This chain links TRBV6-5 with TRBJ2-7; TRBD1 aligns across 7 bases. The V gene's germline CDR1 is MNHEY and CDR2 SVGAGI. The junction had 6 bases not matched to a gene; V was cut back by 5 bases and J by 5 bases. CDR3 size: 13 residues. The CDR3 DNA reads as TGTGCCAGCAGTGACGAGGGGGCCGACGAGCAGTACTTC. Protein product: CASSDEGADEQYF.

This chain connects TRBV9 to TRBJ2-3, with TRBD2 identical over 10 bases. Germline values: CDR1 SGDLS, CDR2 YYNGEE. V lost 4 bases to trimming and J lost 0 bases; unmatched junction nucleotides: 8. The CDR3 is made up of 17 amino acids. The CDR3 region is CASSPRLAGVSTDTQYF. The CDR3 DNA sequence: TGTGCCAGCAGCCCACGCCTAGCGGGAGTCAGCACAGATACGCAGTATTTT.

The V and J genes are TRBV29-1 and TRBJ1-1, with 7 bases fitting TRBD1. The CDR3 length is 14 residues. Germline V lookup: CDR1 SQVTM, CDR2 ANQGSEA. V lost 7 bases to trimming and J lost 3 bases; unmatched junction nucleotides: 11. CDR3 residues: CSGQRGRRDTEAFF. CDR3 nucleotide sequence: TGCAGCGGGCAAAGGGGGCGCCGGGACACTGAAGCTTTCTTT.

This rearrangement joins TRBV12-3 or TRBV12-4 to TRBJ2-4; TRBD1 agrees at 7 bases. Losses at the gene ends were 6 bases for V and 15 bases for J; bases not matched to a gene: 8. This CDR3 is 11 amino acids long. For the CDR3, the DNA is TGTGCCAGCAGCCTCGACAGGGCGGCGTACTTC. Translation: CASSLDRAAYF.

This clonotype was counted between two and nine times. V gene TRBV29-1 combines with J gene TRBJ2-6, with TRBD1 matching over 8 bases. Germline V gene lookup returns CDR1 SQVTM and CDR2 ANQGSEA. This CDR3 region has 18 residues. Unmatched junction bases numbered 14, after V lost 7 bases and J lost 0 bases. The CDR3 spells CSAIPGTGRFSGANVLTF. The CDR3 bases are TGCAGCGCCATCCCCGGGACAGGCCGCTTCTCTGGGGCCAACGTCCTGACTTTC.

This clonotype was found a few times. This chain connects TRBV5-1 to TRBJ2-2; 8 bases are a match to TRBD1. The germline V gene has CDR1 SGHRS and CDR2 YFSETQ. The CDR3 is 15 residues long. After removal of 0 bases from V and 7 bases from J, the junction contained 5 bases not matched to a gene. In nucleotides, the CDR3 is TGCGCCAGCAGCTTGGCCCCAGGGACAGGCGGGGAGCTGTTTTTT. Amino acid sequence: CASSLAPGTGGELFF.

This clonotype was seen a few times. The chain uses TRBV28 and TRBJ1-2, with TRBD1 matching over 9 bases. CDR1 MDHEN and CDR2 SYDVKM come from the germline V gene. The CDR3 runs 14 residues. V shed 4 bases, J shed 5 bases, and the junction held 5 bases outside the gene matches. CDR3 amino acids: CASSYGTGSYGYTF. The CDR3 DNA follows: TGTGCCAGCAGTTACGGGACAGGGTCGTATGGCTACACCTTC.

V usage is TRBV2 and J usage is TRBJ1-1; D not resolved. This CDR3 is built from 12 residues. Germline V CDR1 and CDR2: SNHLY, FYNNEI. V dropped 6 bases and J dropped 1 base, with 6 bases sitting between them. The chain's CDR3 is CASSISNTEAFF. In DNA, the CDR3 is TGTGCCAGCAGCATCTCGAACACTGAAGCTTTCTTT.

This clonotype showed up just a few times. The rearrangement joins TRBV11-2 to TRBJ2-5; TRBD2 agrees at 7 bases. Germline V CDR1 and CDR2: SGHAT, FQNNGV. The CDR3 extends over 16 amino acids. The trim removed 5 bases at V and 5 bases at J, leaving 14 bases unmatched. CDR3 DNA: TGTGCCAGCAGCCTAGTTCGGGGGGTGGGAAGGGAGACCCAGTACTTC. Translated: CASSLVRGVGRETQYF.

The CDR3 reads CASSFFSGGVDTQYF. The DNA for the CDR3 is TGTGCCAGCAGCTTTTTTAGCGGGGGGGTTGATACGCAGTATTTT. The chain uses TRBV5-6 and TRBJ2-3; 11 positions match TRBD2. Germline-derived CDR1 and CDR2 are SGHDT and YYEEEE. The trim removed 2 bases at V and 6 bases at J, leaving 5 bases unmatched. This CDR3 spans 15 amino acids.

The chain joins TRBV10-1 to TRBJ2-3; D might be TRBD1 (6 bases). The V gene's germline CDR1 is WNHNN and CDR2 SYGVQD (reference sequence). The CDR3 length is 14 residues. V was pared by 5 bases and J by 4 bases, with 13 bases between. The CDR3 DNA sequence: TGCGCCAGCAGTCATGGGGGCACCGCAGATACGCAGTATTTT. As protein: CASSHGGTADTQYF.